This T cell receptor (beta chain) was captured by sequencing in a study of T cell responses to AZD1222 COVID-19 vaccine. Study context: Pooled together were second doses at about 4 or about 12 weeks. General study results and limits: At 160-218 and 743-854, vaccine-associated CD4 TCRs were dominant, and they spanned spike. It should be noted that donors were predominantly white British and more often female, and clonal diversity was possibly underestimated.

On this clone itself: Its antigen remains unidentified.

V shed 6 bases, J shed 1 base, and the junction held 10 bases outside the gene matches. Per germline, CDR1 MDHEN and CDR2 SYDVKM. This CDR3 comprises 16 residues. TCRdb keeps only in-frame clones here, not all; method: immunoSEQ multiplex PCR. The sample contains 95,000 to 150,000 clones, around 93% of which appear only once. The source of this sequence is an adult in good health. The chain recombines TRBV28 with TRBJ2-7, with 9 bases identical to TRBD1. This sample comprised peripheral blood, obtained on day 0 of AZD1222 vaccination. The CDR3 spells CASRRTGGSPSYEQYF. CDR3 coding DNA: TGTGCCAGCAGGCGCACAGGGGGCAGCCCATCCTACGAGCAGTACTTC.